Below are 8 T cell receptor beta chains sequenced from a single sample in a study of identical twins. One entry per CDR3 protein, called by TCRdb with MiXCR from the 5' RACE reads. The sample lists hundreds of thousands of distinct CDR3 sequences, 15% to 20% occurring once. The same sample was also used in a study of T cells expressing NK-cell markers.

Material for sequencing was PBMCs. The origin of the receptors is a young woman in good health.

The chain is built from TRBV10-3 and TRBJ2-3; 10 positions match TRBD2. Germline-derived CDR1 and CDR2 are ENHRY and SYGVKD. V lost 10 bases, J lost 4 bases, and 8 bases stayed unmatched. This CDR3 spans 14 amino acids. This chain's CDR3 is CASLAGVRADTQYF. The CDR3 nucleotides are TGTGCCAGCCTAGCGGGAGTAAGGGCAGATACGCAGTATTTT.

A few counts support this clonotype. The CDR3 bases are TGTGCCAGCGCTCCGGGACAGGGGCAGCCCCAGCATTTT. This translates into CASAPGQGQPQHF. V usage is TRBV12-3 or TRBV12-4 and J usage is TRBJ1-5; the match to TRBD1 covers 10 bases. The J segment lost 7 bases and the V segment lost 8 bases, leaving 5 bases of the junction unmatched. CDR3 length: 13 residues.

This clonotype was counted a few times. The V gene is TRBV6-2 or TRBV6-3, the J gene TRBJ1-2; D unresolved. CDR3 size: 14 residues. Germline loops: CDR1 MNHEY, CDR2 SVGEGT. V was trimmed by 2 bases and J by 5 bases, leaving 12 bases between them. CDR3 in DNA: TGTGCCAGCAGTTACCGCCCGGCGGGGTATGGCTACACCTTC. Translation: CASSYRPAGYGYTF.

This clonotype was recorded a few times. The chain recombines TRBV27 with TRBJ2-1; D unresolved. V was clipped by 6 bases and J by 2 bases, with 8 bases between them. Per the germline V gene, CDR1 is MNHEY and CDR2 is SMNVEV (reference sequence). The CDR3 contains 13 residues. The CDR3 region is CASSLRPYNEQFF. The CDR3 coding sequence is TGTGCCAGCAGCCTTCGACCCTACAATGAGCAGTTCTTC.

The CDR3 here is CSARTSGRPYEQYF. The DNA of the CDR3 is TGCAGCGCCCGGACTAGCGGGAGACCCTACGAGCAGTACTTC. The chain is built from TRBV29-1 and TRBJ2-7; TRBD2 aligns across 13 bases. Trimming took 7 bases from V and 2 from J; bases not matched to a gene: 5. Looked up from germline, CDR1 is SQVTM and CDR2 is ANQGSEA. The CDR3 length is 14 residues.

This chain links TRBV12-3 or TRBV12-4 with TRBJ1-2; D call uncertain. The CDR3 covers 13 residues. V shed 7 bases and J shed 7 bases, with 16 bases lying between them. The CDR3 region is CASTLIPLGGYTF. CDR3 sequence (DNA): TGTGCCAGCACCTTAATTCCCCTTGGTGGCTACACCTTC.

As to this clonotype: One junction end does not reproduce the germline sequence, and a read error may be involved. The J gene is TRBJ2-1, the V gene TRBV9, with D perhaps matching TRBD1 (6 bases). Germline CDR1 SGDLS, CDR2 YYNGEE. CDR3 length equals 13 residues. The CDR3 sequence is CASSVSPGTPTEF. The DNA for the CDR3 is TGTGCCAGCAGCGTTTCACCCGGGACACCGACGGAGTTC.

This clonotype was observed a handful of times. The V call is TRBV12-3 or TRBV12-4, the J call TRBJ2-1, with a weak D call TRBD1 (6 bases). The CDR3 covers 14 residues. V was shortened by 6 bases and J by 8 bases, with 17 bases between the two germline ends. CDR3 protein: CASSPPPRGDEQFF. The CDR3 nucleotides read TGTGCCAGCAGCCCTCCTCCCAGGGGCGATGAGCAGTTCTTC.